The rows below give T cell receptor beta chains drawn from one sample of a study of technical replicates of blood from a handful of donors. Clones were sequenced by immunoSEQ multiplex PCR, and TCRdb holds only the in-frame ones, with some missing. The profile shows roughly 82,000 clones, 80% to 95% of them singletons. Sequenced: T cells isolated from PBMCs. These receptors came from a human donor in good health. Each CDR3 is given with its conserved first and last residue. Some rows mark clone size as missing; the rest say once, few, many or name a class of expanded clone.

TRBV15	.	CATSRDLLGTSGPYEQYF
TRBV7-8	few	CASSVKGQANQPQHF
TRBV30	.	CAWSVLRGEGGYTF
TRBV7-2	.	CASSVPNRDPEETQYF
TRBV28	.	CASSKGRLAGQNEQFF
TRBV21-1	.	CASSKGPSGSGADTQYF
TRBV13	.	CASSSQGSTYNSPLHF
TRBV11-2	once	CASSLLAGTGLSYEQYF
TRBV6-6	few	CASSYANRGAGELFF
TRBV6-4	.	CASSGRTAYGYTF
TRBV27	.	CASSYIPMTGTLRADTQYF
TRBV5-1	.	CASSFGGEETQYF
TRBV2	.	CATASQGQGAGKLFF
TRBV28	.	CASSSGTGAEKLFF
TRBV7-3	.	CASSRQLNTEAFF
TRBV4-1	.	CASSVRSGLNYNEQFF
TRBV13	few	CASSLSLGRGNPINYEQYF
TRBV10-3	.	CAISESRGLRNQPQHF
TRBV18	.	CASSPRKSDGYTF
TRBV6-5	.	CASSYSGTAADTQYF
TRBV4-1	.	CASSPMGQGDGYTF
TRBV19	once	CASRTGGTDTQYF
TRBV7-8	.	CASSLAFGVRPTDTQYF
TRBV5-8	.	CASSLVFGSSYGYTF
TRBV6-6	.	CASSYSEGIYGYTF
TRBV9	.	CASSVSPRDYEQYF
TRBV10-1	.	CASSEIAGGAATQYF
TRBV5-4	.	CASSLAVAGGYNEQFF
TRBV27	.	CASSRTPGQGVYEQYF
TRBV15	.	CATSRVAGGPGELFF
TRBV27	.	CASSLSGAGNTIYF